One sample yielded the 23 T cell receptor beta chains listed below, sequenced in a study of blood T cell repertoires in COVID-19. The table came from immunoSEQ multiplex PCR; TCRdb's copy has only in-frame clones and leaves some out. The top ten clones hold approximately 20% of a sample with some 60,000 clones, 65% to 80% of them seen once. Source material: peripheral blood. The source of these receptors is a man under 40 with COVID-19, enrolled during active disease.

The V gene is TRBV19, the J gene TRBJ2-4, with D perhaps TRBD2 (5 bases). The V gene's germline CDR1 is LNHDA and CDR2 SQIVND (reference sequence). V lost 8 bases and J 1 base, leaving 12 bases between the germline ends. CDR3 length: 14 amino acids. In DNA, the CDR3 is TGTGCCAGTGTCAGACCGGGGGCCAAAAACATTCAGTACTTC. As protein: CASVRPGAKNIQYF.

This sequence joins TRBV6-5 and TRBJ2-7; 7 bases fit TRBD1. This CDR3 comprises 15 residues. After removal of 5 bases from V and 5 bases from J, the junction contained 12 bases not matched to a gene. Germline CDR1 and CDR2: MNHEY and SVGAGI. CDR3 amino acids: CASSTKPGGWNEQYF. For the CDR3, the DNA is TGTGCCAGCAGTACCAAGCCAGGGGGATGGAACGAGCAGTACTTC.

The chain joins TRBV11-3 to TRBJ2-1; 9 bases fit TRBD2. The germline gives CDR1 SGHNT, CDR2 YENEEA. J gave up 7 bases and V 4 bases, and 17 bases lay outside the gene matches. CDR3 length: 18 residues. CDR3 loop: CASSSHLSREGRRNEQFF. DNA for the CDR3: TGTGCCAGCAGCTCCCACCTTTCGCGGGAGGGCCGCCGAAATGAGCAGTTCTTC.

The J gene is TRBJ2-2, the V gene TRBV11-3; D is perhaps TRBD2 (5 bases). V shed 1 base and J shed 3 bases, with 12 bases lying between them. Per germline, CDR1 SGHNT and CDR2 YENEEA. There are 16 residues in the CDR3. The CDR3, as DNA: TGTGCCAGCAGCTTAGCTGGAGCGGAGTACACCGGGGAGCTGTTTTTT. Amino acids: CASSLAGAEYTGELFF.

The V gene is TRBV6-6, the J gene TRBJ2-1, with D perhaps TRBD1 (5 bases). CDR1 is MNHNY, CDR2 SVGAGI, per germline (reference sequence). Trimming left V 4 bases short and J 4 bases short, with 8 bases between. CDR3 length: 13 residues. The CDR3 is CASSFTGYNEQFF. In nucleotides, the CDR3 is TGTGCCAGCAGTTTCACAGGTTACAATGAGCAGTTCTTC.

V is TRBV27 and J is TRBJ1-4, with 7 bases identical to TRBD1. V gave up 4 bases and J gave up 8 bases; unmatched junction bases: 16. The CDR3 is made up of 17 amino acids. The V gene's germline CDR1 is MNHEY and CDR2 SMNVEV (reference sequence). CDR3 sequence: CASSSRPSEQGREKLFF. CDR3 DNA: TGTGCCAGCAGTTCTCGACCGTCGGAACAGGGGAGGGAAAAACTGTTTTTT.

The CDR3 DNA reads as TGTGCCAGCAGCTCCGGGACTCTCTTTCGGGAGCAGTTCTTC. This codes for CASSSGTLFREQFF. The chain employs TRBV5-6 and TRBJ2-1, with TRBD2 as a possible D gene (6 bases). CDR1 and CDR2 (germline): SGHDT, YYEEEE. CDR3 length: 14 residues. V lost 3 bases and J lost 10, with 17 bases in between.

The rearrangement links TRBV6-5 to TRBJ1-6; maybe TRBD1 (6 bases). The CDR3 is 15 residues long. Germline V lookup: CDR1 MNHEY, CDR2 SVGAGI. Trimming removed 0 bases at V and 10 bases at J, with 13 bases between. CDR3 sequence reads: CASSYSRWGHSPLHF. CDR3 DNA sequence: TGTGCCAGCAGTTACTCGCGGTGGGGGCACTCACCCCTCCACTTT.

This clone was seen once. The CDR3, as DNA: TGTGCCAGCAGCCAAGATAATTGGCGGCGTCTAGGAGGATTGGATGGCTACACCTTC. As protein: CASSQDNWRRLGGLDGYTF. The chain recombines TRBV14 with TRBJ1-2; D is unclear. The germline V gene has CDR1 SGHDN and CDR2 FVKESK. Between the trimmed V and J ends, which lost 0 bases and 6 bases, there was a span of 26 bases. The CDR3 runs to 19 residues.

V and J are TRBV5-8 and TRBJ2-3; D may be TRBD1 (6 bases). Between the trimmed V and J ends, which lost 0 bases and 2 bases, there was a span of 7 bases. The CDR3 runs 14 residues. Germline V gene data show CDR1 as SGHTS and CDR2 as YDEGEE. The CDR3 nucleotides read TGTGCCAGCAGCTTGGGACAGGTCACAGATACGCAGTATTTT. It translates to CASSLGQVTDTQYF.

The chain combines TRBV3-1 (or the pseudogene TRBV3-2) with TRBJ1-2, with D unclear. Trimming left V 0 bases short and J 4 bases short, with 9 bases between. There are 14 residues in the CDR3. From germline, CDR1 is LGHDT and CDR2 YNNKEL (reference sequence). CDR3 region: CASSQDPSLYGYTF. The CDR3 bases are TGTGCCAGCAGCCAAGATCCCTCACTCTATGGCTACACCTTC.

This clone showed up just a few times. The rearrangement uses TRBV4-1 and TRBJ1-5, with 7 bases matching TRBD1. Germline V gene sequence: CDR1 MGHRA, CDR2 YSYEKL. This CDR3 contains 15 residues. V gave up 1 base and J gave up 16 bases; unmatched junction bases: 16. CDR3 sequence (DNA): TGCGCCAGCAGCCAAGGGCGAGCATTGGGACAGCTATTACATTTT. It encodes CASSQGRALGQLLHF.

The chain combines TRBV7-9 with TRBJ2-3, with 7 bases that match TRBD2. There are 13 residues in the CDR3. J gave up 2 bases and V 8 bases, and 4 bases lay outside the gene matches. Germline V gives CDR1 SEHNR, CDR2 FQNEAQ (reference sequence). The CDR3 region has the DNA TGTGCCAGCTTGCGGGGGACCACAGATACGCAGTATTTT. Translation gives CASLRGTTDTQYF.

V usage is TRBV14 and J usage is TRBJ1-3; possible D gene TRBD1, 6 bases. The CDR3 is 15 residues long. Trimming took 4 bases from V and 4 from J, leaving 14 bases between them. The germline gives CDR1 SGHDN, CDR2 FVKESK. The CDR3 loop reads CASSPTQGWGNTIYF. In nucleotides, the CDR3 is TGTGCCAGCAGCCCTACACAGGGTTGGGGAAACACCATATATTTT.

The V call is TRBV28, the J call TRBJ2-1, with 8 bases matching TRBD2. Unmatched junction bases numbered 12, after V lost 6 bases and J lost 5 bases. The CDR3 is 16 residues long. CDR1 and CDR2 (germline): MDHEN, SYDVKM. The CDR3 sequence: CASSIWEREIDNEQFF. CDR3 DNA sequence: TGTGCCAGCAGCATTTGGGAGCGGGAGATAGACAATGAGCAGTTCTTC.

V usage is TRBV6-5 and J usage is TRBJ1-6, with 9 bases lining up with TRBD1. The germline gives CDR1 MNHEY, CDR2 SVGAGI. The V gene end was trimmed by 0 bases and the J gene end by 5 bases; junction bases not matched to a gene: 2. The CDR3 has 16 amino acids. The CDR3 nucleotides are TGTGCCAGCAGTTACTCCCGGACAGGGGATAATTCACCCCTCCACTTT. As protein: CASSYSRTGDNSPLHF.

This rearrangement joins TRBV18 to TRBJ2-3; no definite D call. Deletions cut 6 bases from V and 3 bases from J, with 4 bases between. The length of the CDR3 is 11 residues. Germline V lookup: CDR1 KGHSH, CDR2 LQKENI. The CDR3 bases are TGTGCCAGCTCGCGGACAGATACGCAGTATTTT. It is translated as CASSRTDTQYF.

The rearrangement links TRBV28 to TRBJ2-2; possible D gene TRBD1, 6 bases. The CDR3 loop spans 16 amino acids. V was pared by 4 bases and J by 7 bases, with 19 bases between. The germline V gene has CDR1 MDHEN and CDR2 SYDVKM. CDR3 coding DNA: TGTGCCAGCAGTTCCTCCTTTTGGGGGCTTGGCGGGGAGCTGTTTTTT. Protein sequence: CASSSSFWGLGGELFF. The whole variable domain, remainder taken from reference TRBV28 and TRBJ2-2, is DVKVTQSSRYLVKRTGEKVFLECVQDMDHENMFWYRQDPGLGLRLIYFSYDVKMKEKGDIPEGYSVSREKKERFSLILESASTNQTSMYLCASSSSFWGLGGELFFGEGSRLTVL.

The sample holds one count of this clone. This chain links TRBV27 with TRBJ2-7; D possibly corresponds to TRBD1 (6 bases). The CDR3 contains 17 residues. The germline gives CDR1 MNHEY, CDR2 SMNVEV (reference sequence). The V gene lost 2 bases and the J gene lost 3 bases, with 20 bases spanning the gap. The CDR3, as DNA: TGTGCCAGCAGTTTACCCAACCCATCACAGGGCCTCTACGAGCAGTACTTC. Translating gives CASSLPNPSQGLYEQYF.

This clone was seen once. The chain combines TRBV4-1 with TRBJ1-4; TRBD1 agrees at 10 bases. Germline values: CDR1 MGHRA, CDR2 YSYEKL. The CDR3 has 16 amino acids. V lost 1 base, J lost 8 bases, and 7 bases stayed unmatched. Here the CDR3 reads CASSQGWTGGMEKLFF. DNA for the CDR3: TGCGCCAGCAGCCAAGGGTGGACAGGGGGTATGGAAAAACTGTTTTTT.

The chain uses TRBV5-1 and TRBJ1-1; 7 positions match TRBD1. This CDR3 region has 16 residues. Germline CDR1 SGHRS, CDR2 YFSETQ. V was clipped by 0 bases and J by 6 bases; unmatched bases: 11. The CDR3 bases are TGCGCCAGCAGCTTGGAGACAGGGAGTGACGGGTCTGAAGCTTTCTTT. Residues: CASSLETGSDGSEAFF.

The gene calls are TRBV2 and TRBJ1-2, with TRBD1 matching over 11 bases. CDR3 length: 15 residues. Germline V gives CDR1 SNHLY, CDR2 FYNNEI. Germline trimming cut 6 bases from V and 6 bases from J; bases unmatched to any gene: 9. The CDR3 loop reads CASSDSDRGHHGYTF. The CDR3 nucleotides read TGTGCCAGCAGCGACTCGGACAGGGGGCATCATGGCTACACCTTC.

This clone was picked up one time. This chain connects TRBV11-2 to TRBJ2-7; 14 nucleotides align to TRBD2. The germline V gene encodes CDR1 SGHAT and CDR2 FQNNGV. V lost 4 bases, J lost 5 bases, and 4 bases stayed unmatched. CDR3 size: 15 residues. CDR3 region: CASSWGTSGSDEQYF. In DNA, the CDR3 is TGTGCCAGCAGCTGGGGGACTAGCGGGAGCGACGAGCAGTACTTC.